Detailed here is one TCR beta chain. The sample comes from a study of regulatory T cells in long-lasting Graves disease. V was pared by 0 bases and J by 5 bases, with 5 bases of the junction left unmatched. CDR3 length: 14 residues. From germline, CDR1 is DFQATT and CDR2 SNEGSKA (reference sequence). The time point here: persistent/refractory GD, antithyroid drugs over 5 years with positive TRAb. After RNA was extracted from PBMCs, the TCR library was made from it. EDTA tubes received approximately 9 milliliters of collected peripheral blood. Library construction for TCR beta used iRepertoire HTBI primers and Arm-PCR of CDR3 regions. TCRdb passed the multiplex PCR reads through MiXCR, listing each CDR3 protein once. The sample lists about half a million distinct CDR3 sequences, approximately 23% seen once, with around 13% in the top ten.

The rearrangement uses TRBV20-1 and TRBJ2-7; TRBD1 matches at 9 bases. This specimen was peripheral blood mononuclear cells (PBMCs), taken when the disease was refractory, from a patient treated with antithyroid drugs. The TCR was taken from a female donor with Graves disease. The CDR3 sequence: CSAREGTGSHEQYF. In DNA, the CDR3 is TGCAGTGCTAGAGAAGGGACAGGGAGTCACGAGCAGTACTTC.